This is a list of T cell receptor beta chains from one sample in a study of blood T cell repertoires in COVID-19. Sequencing used immunoSEQ multiplex PCR; TCRdb keeps in-frame clones, though not all of them. The table has under 200,000 clones, about 93% seen once; the top ten hold 0.45% to 0.65%. Sample: peripheral blood. All receptors derive from a man over 45 with acute or convalescent COVID-19. Each CDR3 is given with its conserved first and last residue. D genes are given only for firm matches. Rows may omit the clone size; those that give it use once, few, many or a size class.

J	V	size	D	DNA	CDR3
TRBJ2-7	TRBV3-1/TRBV3-2	-	TRBD2	TGTGCCAGCAGCCTGACTAGCGGGAAAGAGCAGTACTTC	CASSLTSGKEQYF
TRBJ2-5	TRBV7-6	-	-	TGTGCCAGCAGCTTCCTAGCGTCAGAGACCCAGTACTTC	CASSFLASETQYF
TRBJ1-6	TRBV15	-	-	TGTGCCACCAGCACGGGCTCACAGGCGGTCAATTCACCCCTCCACTTT	CATSTGSQAVNSPLHF
TRBJ1-2	TRBV3-1/TRBV3-2	-	-	TGTGCCAGCAGCCAAGTCCAGGACAGCGGCTATGGCTACACCTTC	CASSQVQDSGYGYTF
TRBJ1-2	TRBV4-1	-	-	TGCGCCAGCAGCCATGCCGCCCTGGGGGGACTCAACACCGGTGGCTACACCTTC	CASSHAALGGLNTGGYTF
TRBJ1-5	TRBV18	-	-	TGTGCCAGCTCACTTGGGGAGAATAGCAATCAGCCCCAGCATTTT	CASSLGENSNQPQHF
TRBJ2-7	TRBV27	-	-	TGTGCCAGCAGTTATGGGCTCCCGGGTAGCGACTACGAGCAGTACTTC	CASSYGLPGSDYEQYF
TRBJ2-1	TRBV2	-	TRBD1	TGTGCCAGCAGTGACACAGGGGGATACAATGAGCAGTTCTTC	CASSDTGGYNEQFF
TRBJ2-7	TRBV5-1	-	-	TGCGCCAGCAGCTTAAACAGGGCCCCCCGGAGCGAGCAGTACTTC	CASSLNRAPRSEQYF
TRBJ1-4	TRBV6-5	-	TRBD1	TGTGCCAGCAGTTTCCTGACAGGGCGACTGGAAAAACTGTTTTTT	CASSFLTGRLEKLFF
TRBJ1-1	TRBV11-2	-	-	TGTGCCAGCAGCTTAGAACCCTCCCGGGCGGGCACTGAAGCTTTCTTT	CASSLEPSRAGTEAFF
TRBJ2-3	TRBV2	-	TRBD1	TGTGCCAGCACCGAAACGGACAGGCCCACAGAGGGTACGCAGTATTTT	CASTETDRPTEGTQYF
TRBJ2-3	TRBV19	-	-	TGTGCCAGTAGCCCGCTGGGGCTAAGCACAGATACGCAGTATTTT	CASSPLGLSTDTQYF
TRBJ1-1	TRBV27	-	TRBD1	TGTGCCAGCAGTCCCTATGGATATCGGACAGGGGGTACTGAAGCTTTCTTT	CASSPYGYRTGGTEAFF
TRBJ2-3	TRBV25-1	-	TRBD2	TGTGCCAGCAGTGAATTACTAGCGGCCCAAGGAGTGACGCAGTATTTT	CASSELLAAQGVTQYF
TRBJ2-7	TRBV5-1	-	-	TGCGCCAGCAGCTCCACTTATGGACAGCGCCCCTACGAGCAGTACTTC	CASSSTYGQRPYEQYF
TRBJ2-3	TRBV5-1	-	TRBD1	TGCGCCAGCAGCTCGACAGGGGGGGCAGATACGCAGTATTTT	CASSSTGGADTQYF
TRBJ1-4	TRBV28	few	-	TGTGCCAGCAGTTTATCCGGCCCCAGGGTTGGGTTTGAAGAAAAACTGTTTTTT	CASSLSGPRVGFEEKLFF
TRBJ2-3	TRBV7-8	-	-	TGTGCCAGCACCCTCCTACTGGCGGGTTTCGGGTCAGATACGCAGTATTTT	CASTLLLAGFGSDTQYF
TRBJ2-5	TRBV3-1/TRBV3-2	-	TRBD2	TGTGCCAGCAGCACTAGCGGGACCCAAGAGACCCAGTACTTC	CASSTSGTQETQYF
TRBJ1-1	TRBV11-3	-	TRBD1	TGTGCCAGCAGCCCAGGGGGCGTGAACACTGAAGCTTTCTTT	CASSPGGVNTEAFF
TRBJ2-5	TRBV5-1	-	-	TGCGCCAGCAGCTTGGGGGCAGTGAGGGAAGAGACCCAGTACTTC	CASSLGAVREETQYF
TRBJ2-1	TRBV11-2	-	TRBD1	TGTGCCAGCAGCTTACCGGGACAGGGCCCACCTCGATCCTACAATGAGCAGTTCTTC	CASSLPGQGPPRSYNEQFF
TRBJ1-5	TRBV6-5	-	-	TGTGCCAGCACCGTGGACAGAGTCGGGGAGCGCCAGCATTTT	CASTVDRVGERQHF
TRBJ2-7	TRBV7-9	-	-	TGTGCCAGCAGCCACGCCGAGCGGGCCAACTACGAGCAGTACTTC	CASSHAERANYEQYF
TRBJ1-4	TRBV20-1	-	-	TGCAGTGTCAGCCCTAGGGAAAAACTGTTTTTT	CSVSPREKLFF
TRBJ2-5	TRBV12-5	-	TRBD1	TGTGCTAGTGGTTTGGGCCAGGGGGCTATGGAGACCCAGTACTTC	CASGLGQGAMETQYF
TRBJ2-3	TRBV6-6	-	TRBD2	TGTGCCAGCAGTTCCTTAGCGGGGGGGACCCATACGCAGTATTTT	CASSSLAGGTHTQYF
TRBJ1-1	TRBV7-6	-	TRBD1	TGTGCCAGCAGCTTAGCCGCAGGGGGCGGAATGTCTGAAGCTTTCTTT	CASSLAAGGGMSEAFF
TRBJ2-2	TRBV7-8	-	TRBD2	TGTGCCAGCAGCTTAGTTGTCGCGGGGGGCGTCACCGGGGAGCTGTTTTTT	CASSLVVAGGVTGELFF
TRBJ2-7	TRBV5-1	-	-	TGCGCCAGCAGCCTAGATATGACGATCGAGCAGTACTTC	CASSLDMTIEQYF
TRBJ1-3	TRBV27	-	-	TGTGCCAGCAGGTCTGGGAGCGGAAACACCATATATTTT	CASRSGSGNTIYF
TRBJ1-6	TRBV25-1	few	-	TGTGCCAGCAGTGAATCGCAGGGTCTGAACGCCTATAATTCACCCCTCCACTTT	CASSESQGLNAYNSPLHF
TRBJ2-3	TRBV6-2/TRBV6-3	-	-	TGTGCCAGCAGTTACTCGACGGAGAGCACAGATACGCAGTATTTT	CASSYSTESTDTQYF
TRBJ2-1	TRBV28	-	TRBD2	TGTGCCAGCCGCCGTGCTAGCGGCTCCTACAATGAGCAGTTCTTC	CASRRASGSYNEQFF
TRBJ1-6	TRBV28	-	-	TGTGCCAGCAGTTTCCCGCAGTTTAATTCACCCCTCCACTTT	CASSFPQFNSPLHF
TRBJ2-1	TRBV11-2	-	-	TGTGCCAGCAGCCGAGAAATTCAGGCTTATTACAATGAGCAGTTCTTC	CASSREIQAYYNEQFF
TRBJ1-1	TRBV28	-	TRBD1	TGTGCCAGCAGTGGACAGGGGACGAACACTGAAGCTTTCTTT	CASSGQGTNTEAFF
TRBJ2-7	TRBV28	-	TRBD2	TGTGCCAGCAGTTTCGCGAGCGGGAGTAAGCTCGAGCAGTACTTC	CASSFASGSKLEQYF
TRBJ1-5	TRBV6-5	-	TRBD1	TGTGCCAGCAGCCAGACAGGGTACCGGGAGCCCCAGCATTTT	CASSQTGYREPQHF
TRBJ1-4	TRBV30	-	-	TGTGCCTGGAGTTCACAGACTAATGAAAAACTGTTTTTT	CAWSSQTNEKLFF
TRBJ2-7	TRBV5-1	-	TRBD1	TGCGCCAGCAGCTTACAGGGGGCACGAACCTACGAGCAGTACTTC	CASSLQGARTYEQYF
TRBJ2-7	TRBV7-2	-	TRBD2	TGTGCCAGCAGCTTAGATTTCACTAGCGGGACCTACGAGCAGTACTTC	CASSLDFTSGTYEQYF
TRBJ2-7	TRBV27	-	TRBD1	TGTGCCAGCAGTTACCGGACAGGTTTTTACGAGCAGTACTTC	CASSYRTGFYEQYF
TRBJ2-7	TRBV7-6	few	TRBD2	TGTGCCAGCAGCTGGAGCGTAGCGGGAGTGGGGGAGCAGTACTTC	CASSWSVAGVGEQYF
TRBJ1-5	TRBV3-1/TRBV3-2	few	TRBD1	TGTGCCAGCAGCCAAGGGACAGGGCACTATAGCAATCAGCCCCAGCATTTT	CASSQGTGHYSNQPQHF
TRBJ1-2	TRBV2	-	-	TGTGCCAGCACGCCGGACAGCCACTATGGCTACACCTTC	CASTPDSHYGYTF
TRBJ2-2	TRBV4-1	-	TRBD1	TGCGCCAGCAGCCAAGATCGGGACAGGGAAACCGGGGAGCTGTTTTTT	CASSQDRDRETGELFF
TRBJ2-6	TRBV5-4	-	-	TGTGCCAGCAGCTTGTATGGGGCCAACGTCCTGACTTTC	CASSLYGANVLTF
TRBJ2-5	TRBV27	-	-	TGTGCCAGCAGTTTAGGGTTCGCAGGGACTCTCCAAGAGACCCAGTACTTC	CASSLGFAGTLQETQYF
TRBJ1-1	TRBV19	-	TRBD1	TGTGCCAGTAGCAACATAAGGACAGGCACTGAAGCTTTCTTT	CASSNIRTGTEAFF
TRBJ1-2	TRBV19	-	-	TGTGCCAGTAGTATAACACAGGGCTATGGCTACACCTTC	CASSITQGYGYTF
TRBJ2-2	TRBV11-3	-	-	TGTGCCAGCAGCTTGGGGGGAACGCTCACCGGGGAGCTGTTTTTT	CASSLGGTLTGELFF
TRBJ1-5	TRBV30	-	-	TGTGCCTGGAGTGTACAACAGGGCTTAAATCAGCCCCAGCATTTT	CAWSVQQGLNQPQHF
TRBJ1-5	TRBV28	-	TRBD1	TGTGCCAGCACCCCGGGACAGTGGAATCAGCCCCAGCATTTT	CASTPGQWNQPQHF